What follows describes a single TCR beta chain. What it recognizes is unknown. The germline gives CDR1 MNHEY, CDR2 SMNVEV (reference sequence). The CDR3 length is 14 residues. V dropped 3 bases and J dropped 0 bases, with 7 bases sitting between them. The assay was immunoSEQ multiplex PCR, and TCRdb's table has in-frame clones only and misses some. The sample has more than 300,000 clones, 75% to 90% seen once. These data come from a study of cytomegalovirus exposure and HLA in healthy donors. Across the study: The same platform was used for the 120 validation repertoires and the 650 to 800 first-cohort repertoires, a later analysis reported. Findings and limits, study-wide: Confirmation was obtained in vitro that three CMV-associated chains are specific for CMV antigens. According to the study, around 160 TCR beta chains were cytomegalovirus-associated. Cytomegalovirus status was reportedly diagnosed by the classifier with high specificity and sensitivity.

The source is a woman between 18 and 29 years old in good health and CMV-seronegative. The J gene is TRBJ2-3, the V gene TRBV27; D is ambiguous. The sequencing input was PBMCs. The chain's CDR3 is CASSLGYSTDTQYF. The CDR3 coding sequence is TGTGCCAGCAGTTTGGGCTACAGCACAGATACGCAGTATTTT.